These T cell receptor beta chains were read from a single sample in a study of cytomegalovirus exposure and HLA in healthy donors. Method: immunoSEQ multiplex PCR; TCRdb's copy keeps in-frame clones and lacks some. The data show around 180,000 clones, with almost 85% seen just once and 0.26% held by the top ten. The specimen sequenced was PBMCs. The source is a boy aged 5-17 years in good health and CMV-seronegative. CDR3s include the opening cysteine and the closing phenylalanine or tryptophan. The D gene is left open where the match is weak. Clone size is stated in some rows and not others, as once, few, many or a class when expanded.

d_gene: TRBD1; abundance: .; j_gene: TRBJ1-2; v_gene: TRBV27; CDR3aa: CASSKTGEGGYTF; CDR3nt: TGTGCCAGCAGTAAAACAGGGGAAGGTGGCTACACCTTC
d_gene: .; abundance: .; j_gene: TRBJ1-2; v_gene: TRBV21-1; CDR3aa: CASSKALSGDRDNYGYTF; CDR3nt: TGTGCCAGCAGCAAAGCGCTTTCAGGAGACAGAGATAACTATGGCTACACCTTC
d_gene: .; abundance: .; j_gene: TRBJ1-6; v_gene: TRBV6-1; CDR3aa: CASGGSGNSPLHF; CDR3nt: TGTGCCAGCGGGGGCTCGGGGAATTCACCCCTCCACTTT
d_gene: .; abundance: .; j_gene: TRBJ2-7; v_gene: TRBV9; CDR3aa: CASSVGTADRDEQYF; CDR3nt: TGTGCCAGCAGCGTAGGGACAGCGGATAGAGACGAGCAGTACTTC
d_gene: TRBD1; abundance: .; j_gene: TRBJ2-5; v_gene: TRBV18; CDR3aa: CASSRDRALGETQYF; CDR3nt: TGTGCCAGCTCCCGGGACAGGGCTTTAGGGGAGACCCAGTACTTC
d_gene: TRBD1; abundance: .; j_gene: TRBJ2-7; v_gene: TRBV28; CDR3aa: CASSLQLLRQGSSYEQYF; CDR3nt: TGTGCCAGCAGTCTCCAACTATTAAGACAGGGAAGCTCCTACGAGCAGTACTTC
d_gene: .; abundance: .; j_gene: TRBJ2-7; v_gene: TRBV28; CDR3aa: CASTLPSSYEQYF; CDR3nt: TGTGCCAGCACCCTCCCTAGCTCCTACGAGCAGTACTTC
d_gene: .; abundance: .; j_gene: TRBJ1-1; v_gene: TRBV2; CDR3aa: CASSDPAGWSLGNTEAFF; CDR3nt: TGTGCCAGCAGTGATCCGGCAGGGTGGTCCCTTGGGAACACTGAAGCTTTCTTT
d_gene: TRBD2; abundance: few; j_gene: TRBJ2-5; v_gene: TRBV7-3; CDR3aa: CASSFSGRALETQYF; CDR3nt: TGTGCCAGCAGCTTTAGCGGGAGGGCCTTAGAGACCCAGTACTTC
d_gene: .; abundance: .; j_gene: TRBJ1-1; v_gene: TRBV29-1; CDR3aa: CSVAGHLGVPEAFF; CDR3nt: TGCAGCGTTGCGGGACATCTCGGGGTCCCTGAAGCTTTCTTT
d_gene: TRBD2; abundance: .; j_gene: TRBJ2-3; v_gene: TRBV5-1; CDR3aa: CASSLVTSVTDTQYF; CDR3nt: TGCGCCAGCAGCTTGGTGACTAGCGTAACAGATACGCAGTATTTT